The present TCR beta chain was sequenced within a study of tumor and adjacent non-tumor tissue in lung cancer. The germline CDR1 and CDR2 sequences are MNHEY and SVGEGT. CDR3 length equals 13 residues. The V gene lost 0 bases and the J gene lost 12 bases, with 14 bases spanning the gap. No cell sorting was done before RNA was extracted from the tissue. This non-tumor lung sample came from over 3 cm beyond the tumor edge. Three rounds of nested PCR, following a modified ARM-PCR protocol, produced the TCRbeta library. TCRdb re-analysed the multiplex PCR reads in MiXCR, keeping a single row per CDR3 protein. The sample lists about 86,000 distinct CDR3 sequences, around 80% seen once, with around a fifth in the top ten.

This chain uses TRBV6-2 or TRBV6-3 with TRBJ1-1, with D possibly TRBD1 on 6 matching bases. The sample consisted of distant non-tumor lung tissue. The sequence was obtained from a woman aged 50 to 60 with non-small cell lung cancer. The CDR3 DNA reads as TGTGCCAGCAGTTACTCGAGCGACAGGATCCCTTTCTTT. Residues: CASSYSSDRIPFF.